This TCR beta chain was documented in a study of identical twins. Study-level results: Insertions ran lower in abundant cord blood beta clonotypes, though not in memory repertoires.

Unique molecular identifiers were present on cDNA, and template switching added a universal primer site. Each CDR3 protein is one row after TCRdb ran MiXCR on the 5' RACE reads. The data show roughly 720,000 distinct CDR3 sequences, with about 18% seen just once and around 13% held by the top ten. This clonotype appeared a few times. Its antigen is unidentified. These data are also associated with another study on T cells expressing NK-cell markers. That work adds: Among CD8+ T cells from five or six donors, dominant NKG2C+ clonotypes accounted for about 1.0-7.0%. In a handful of donors, dominant clonotypes made up about 28.3-65% of CD3+CD56-NKG2C+ cells.

The clonotype comes from a woman aged 18-35 years in good health. The sequenced sample was PBMCs.

The chain's CDR3 is CASSGQGGGTNEKLFF. As DNA, the CDR3 is TGTGCCAGCAGTGGACAGGGCGGCGGCACTAATGAAAAACTGTTTTTT. The chain combines TRBV12-3 or TRBV12-4 with TRBJ1-4, with TRBD1 identical over 8 bases. V lost 5 bases to trimming and J lost 2 bases; unmatched junction nucleotides: 7. The CDR3 covers 16 residues.